The 32 T cell receptor beta chains in this list originate from one sample, sequenced in a study of blood T cell repertoires in COVID-19. Sequencing used immunoSEQ multiplex PCR; TCRdb keeps in-frame clones, though not all of them. The top ten clones hold 3.9% of a sample with about 160,000 clones, roughly 87% of them seen once. Sequencing input: peripheral blood. The receptors here all came from a woman in her sixties who had recovered from COVID-19.

The chain uses TRBV4-1 and TRBJ2-1, with 9 bases matching TRBD2. Germline trimming cut 3 bases from V and 1 base from J; bases unmatched to any gene: 7. Looked up from germline, CDR1 is MGHRA and CDR2 is YSYEKL. The CDR3 spans 17 residues. The CDR3 DNA reads as TGCGCCAGCAGCCATCGACCTAGCGGGGTGTCCTACAATGAGCAGTTCTTC. Protein sequence: CASSHRPSGVSYNEQFF.

The J gene is TRBJ1-4, the V gene TRBV5-5; D is possibly TRBD1 (6 bases). Germline loops: CDR1 SGHKS, CDR2 YYEKEE (reference sequence). This CDR3 is built from 14 residues. Trimming left V 4 bases short and J 4 bases short, with 11 bases between. The CDR3 reads CASSGTGSNEKLFF. The CDR3 DNA reads as TGTGCCAGCAGCGGAACAGGGAGTAATGAAAAACTGTTTTTT.

This clone was detected only a few times. DNA of the CDR3: TGCGCCAGCAATCCGGACAGGGGGCTCAATGAGCAGTTCTTC. This translates into CASNPDRGLNEQFF. V gene TRBV5-1 combines with J gene TRBJ2-1; 11 bases fit TRBD1. Losses at the gene ends were 6 bases for V and 6 bases for J; bases not matched to a gene: 5. Germline V lookup: CDR1 SGHRS, CDR2 YFSETQ. The CDR3 covers 14 residues.

This chain joins TRBV7-2 and TRBJ2-1, with TRBD2 matching over 9 bases. Germline loops: CDR1 SGHTA, CDR2 FQGNSA. This CDR3 region has 16 residues. J lost 0 bases, V lost 4 bases, and 4 bases had no gene match. The CDR3 DNA reads as TGTGCCAGCAGCTCGAGCGGGGGGTACTCCTACAATGAGCAGTTCTTC. Translation gives CASSSSGGYSYNEQFF. The complete variable domain, with remaining parts taken from reference TRBV7-2 and TRBJ2-1, reads GAGVSQSPSNKVTEKGKDVELRCDPISGHTALYWYRQSLGQGLEFLIYFQGNSAPDKSGLPSDRFSAERTGGSVSTLTIQRTQQEDSAVYLCASSSSGGYSYNEQFFGPGTRLTVL.

The gene calls are TRBV7-8 and TRBJ2-6, with 7 bases aligning to TRBD1. The CDR3 is 16 amino acids. Trimming at V came to 5 bases and at J to 4 bases, leaving 8 bases not matched to a gene. CDR1 is SGHVS and CDR2 is FQNEAQ in the germline V gene. The CDR3 bases are TGTGCCAGCAGCAAGACAGGGATCGTGGGGGCCAACGTCCTGACTTTC. Its protein is CASSKTGIVGANVLTF.

The chain joins TRBV29-1 to TRBJ1-1; 8 bases map to TRBD1. Trimming at V came to 0 bases and at J to 1 base, leaving 1 base not matched to a gene. This CDR3 spans 14 amino acids. Germline V CDR1 and CDR2: SQVTM, ANQGSEA. The CDR3 DNA sequence: TGCAGCGTTGAAGAAGACAGGGGGAACACTGAAGCTTTCTTT. Protein product: CSVEEDRGNTEAFF.

The chain has TRBV18 and TRBJ1-5; D not resolved. The V gene's germline CDR1 is KGHSH and CDR2 LQKENI. The CDR3 consists of 17 residues. The ends were cut back, 1 base at V and 9 bases at J, with 22 bases in the middle. The CDR3 here is CASSPRAVEGSGGPQHF. DNA for the CDR3: TGTGCCAGCTCACCACGGGCCGTTGAGGGATCGGGAGGGCCCCAGCATTTT.

The rearrangement links TRBV9 to TRBJ2-3, with D maybe TRBD1 (6 bases). Trimming removed 0 bases from V and 8 bases from J, with 16 bases in between. The CDR3 totals 15 residues. CDR1 and CDR2 from the germline V gene are SGDLS and YYNGEE. CDR3 residues: CASSVGLPSRGTQYF. The CDR3 nucleotides read TGTGCCAGCAGCGTAGGACTACCCAGCAGGGGTACGCAGTATTTT.

The chain joins TRBV12-3 or TRBV12-4 to TRBJ2-7; perhaps TRBD1 as D (5 bases). V lost 5 bases and J 4 bases, leaving 9 bases between the germline ends. This CDR3 has 12 amino acids. The CDR3, as DNA: TGTGCCAGCAGTCTCAGGGCTTACGAGCAGTACTTC. It specifies CASSLRAYEQYF.

The chain couples TRBV6-5 to TRBJ1-5; 7 nucleotides agree with TRBD1. This CDR3 has 14 residues. Trimming cost V 4 bases and J 7 bases; bases outside gene matches: 7. Per the germline V gene, CDR1 is MNHEY and CDR2 is SVGAGI. CDR3 sequence reads: CASSSRPGGQPQHF. In nucleotides, the CDR3 is TGTGCCAGCAGTTCTAGGCCAGGGGGGCAGCCCCAGCATTTT.

The V call is TRBV11-2, the J call TRBJ1-5; 7 bases fit TRBD1. J gave up 5 bases and V 4 bases, and 2 bases lay outside the gene matches. Germline lookup yields CDR1 SGHAT and CDR2 FQNNGV. This CDR3 region has 13 residues. CDR3 protein: CASSSDRHQPQHF. DNA for the CDR3: TGTGCCAGCAGCTCGGACAGGCATCAGCCCCAGCATTTT. Combining the CDR3 with reference TRBV11-2 and TRBJ1-5 gives the whole variable domain EAGVAQSPRYKIIEKRQSVAFWCNPISGHATLYWYQQILGQGPKLLIQFQNNGVVDDSQLPKDRFSAERLKGVDSTLKIQPAKLEDSAVYLCASSSDRHQPQHFGDGTRLSIL.

The CDR3 protein is CASSQDYYTDTQYF. The CDR3 bases are TGTGCCAGCAGCCAAGACTATTACACAGATACGCAGTATTTT. The rearrangement uses TRBV3-1 (or the pseudogene TRBV3-2) and TRBJ2-3; D remains unclear. The CDR3 runs 14 residues. V lost 0 bases and J 2 bases, leaving 6 bases between the germline ends. Germline V gives CDR1 LGHDT, CDR2 YNNKEL (reference sequence).

The chain uses TRBV4-2 and TRBJ2-5; 10 bases align to TRBD2. After removal of 0 bases from V and 1 base from J, the junction contained 11 bases not matched to a gene. Germline CDR1 and CDR2: LGHNA and YNFKEQ. The CDR3 is 19 residues long. CDR3 bases: TGTGCCAGCAGCCAAGATCAGGCCCGGAGCGGGGGGGTCCAAGAGACCCAGTACTTC. As protein: CASSQDQARSGGVQETQYF.

This chain joins TRBV7-9 and TRBJ2-4; D possibly corresponds to TRBD2 (6 bases). The CDR3 contains 15 residues. Germline V gene lookup returns CDR1 SEHNR and CDR2 FQNEAQ (reference sequence). Trimming left V 1 base short and J 6 bases short, with 13 bases between. The CDR3 nucleotides read TGTGCCAGCAGCTTAGAATTGGGGGGACGAAACATTCAGTACTTC. This sequence encodes CASSLELGGRNIQYF.

The V and J genes are TRBV6-5 and TRBJ2-7; 8 nucleotides agree with TRBD1. Per the germline V gene, CDR1 is MNHEY and CDR2 is SVGAGI. The J segment lost 4 bases and the V segment lost 7 bases, leaving 9 bases of the junction unmatched. The CDR3 runs to 14 residues. CDR3 sequence reads: CASMGAGGMYEQYF. CDR3 bases: TGTGCCAGCATGGGGGCAGGGGGCATGTACGAGCAGTACTTC.

V gene TRBV19 combines with J gene TRBJ1-1; TRBD1 matches at 7 bases. The CDR3 is 15 amino acids. V lost 5 bases to trimming and J lost 0 bases; unmatched junction nucleotides: 6. Per germline, CDR1 LNHDA and CDR2 SQIVND (reference sequence). The chain's CDR3 is CASSPQTGLNTEAFF. For the CDR3, the DNA is TGTGCCAGTAGTCCCCAGACAGGGTTGAACACTGAAGCTTTCTTT.

The genes are TRBV3-1 (or the pseudogene TRBV3-2) and TRBJ1-1; D may be TRBD1 (5 bases). The CDR3 runs 13 residues. Germline lookup yields CDR1 LGHDT and CDR2 YNNKEL (reference sequence). Trimming took off 1 base at V and 11 bases at J, with 14 bases between the two ends. This CDR3 is CASSQGEGDGAFF. CDR3 nucleotides: TGTGCCAGCAGCCAAGGCGAAGGGGATGGGGCTTTCTTT.

The V call is TRBV10-3, the J call TRBJ1-6; D may be TRBD1 (5 bases). The V gene lost 4 bases and the J gene lost 7 bases, with 17 bases spanning the gap. CDR1 and CDR2 (germline): ENHRY, SYGVKD. The CDR3 is 16 amino acids. The CDR3 sequence is CAISAEIGVGNSPLHF. CDR3 nucleotides: TGTGCCATCAGTGCCGAAATAGGGGTTGGAAATTCACCCCTCCACTTT.

This rearrangement joins TRBV21-1 to TRBJ1-5; the tabulated D call, TRBD1, remains unverified against the DNA. TRBV21-1 is a known pseudogene. This CDR3 comprises 17 residues. The CDR3 coding sequence is TGTGCCAGCAGCAAACAGACTGGACAGGGCCCCGATCAGCCCCAGCATTTT. Protein: CASSKQTGQGPDQPQHF.

In this sample, this clone is large. The sample contains more than one DNA sequence encoding this CDR3. The chain has TRBV2 and TRBJ1-4; D remains ambiguous. Trimming cost V 7 bases and J 4 bases, with 10 bases left between them. CDR1 is SNHLY and CDR2 is FYNNEI in the germline V gene. The CDR3 spans 13 residues. The CDR3 region has the DNA TGTGCCAGCACTAACTCTCTTAATGAAAAACTGTTTTTT. Translated: CASTNSLNEKLFF.

This chain links TRBV10-1 with TRBJ2-3; 7 nucleotides match TRBD1. CDR1 is WNHNN and CDR2 is SYGVQD in the germline V gene (reference sequence). The CDR3 covers 15 residues. V was pared by 6 bases and J by 4 bases, with 10 bases of the junction left unmatched. The CDR3 is CASSKQGNSPDTQYF. In nucleotides, the CDR3 is TGCGCCAGCAGCAAACAGGGGAATAGCCCAGATACGCAGTATTTT.

The genes are TRBV19 and TRBJ2-2, with unresolved D. Trimming shortened V by 6 bases and J by 6 bases, and 11 bases separated the two germline ends. This CDR3 contains 13 residues. Germline V gene data show CDR1 as LNHDA and CDR2 as SQIVND (reference sequence). DNA for the CDR3: TGTGCCAGTAGGATGACATCGGCCGGGGAGCTGTTTTTT. Translating gives CASRMTSAGELFF.

This chain connects TRBV19 to TRBJ2-1, with 10 bases fitting TRBD2. J gave up 1 base and V 7 bases, and 4 bases lay outside the gene matches. The CDR3 length is 15 residues. Germline V gene sequence: CDR1 LNHDA, CDR2 SQIVND (reference sequence). The CDR3 reads CASTSGGLSYNEQFF. The DNA of the CDR3 is TGTGCCAGTACTAGCGGGGGTCTTTCCTACAATGAGCAGTTCTTC.

CDR3 residues: CASSQGTGGGEKLFF. Here the CDR3 DNA reads TGTGCCAGCAGCCAAGGGACAGGGGGCGGTGAAAAACTGTTTTTT. The V gene is TRBV3-1 (or the pseudogene TRBV3-2), the J gene TRBJ1-4; 11 bases match TRBD1. The V and J ends lost 1 base and 7 bases, in that order; junction bases with no gene match: 2. CDR3 length equals 15 residues. Germline CDR1 and CDR2: LGHDT and YNNKEL (reference sequence).

The chain uses TRBV7-8 and TRBJ1-6, with 7 bases that match TRBD1. V was pared by 4 bases and J by 6 bases, with 3 bases of the junction left unmatched. The length of the CDR3 is 14 residues. Germline values: CDR1 SGHVS, CDR2 FQNEAQ. CDR3 sequence: CASSSGTANSPLHF. CDR3 coding DNA: TGTGCCAGCAGCTCCGGGACAGCTAATTCACCCCTCCACTTT. The full variable domain, rest sourced from reference TRBV7-8 and TRBJ1-6, is GAGVSQSPRYKVAKRGQDVALRCDPISGHVSLFWYQQALGQGPEFLTYFQNEAQLDKSGLPSDRFFAERPEGSVSTLKIQRTQQEDSAVYLCASSSGTANSPLHFGNGTRLTVT.

CDR3 DNA sequence: TGCGCCAGCAGCTCGCCCTCGGGTACTAGGATGCAGTATTTT. Translated, it gives CASSSPSGTRMQYF. This rearrangement joins TRBV5-1 to TRBJ2-3; tentative D call: TRBD2 (5 bases). The CDR3 consists of 14 residues. Trimming removed 3 bases at V and 11 bases at J, with 19 bases between. Germline assignment: CDR1 SGHRS and CDR2 YFSETQ. Supplemented by reference TRBV5-1 and TRBJ2-3, the full variable domain reads KAGVTQTPRYLIKTRGQQVTLSCSPISGHRSVSWYQQTPGQGLQFLFEYFSETQRNKGNFPGRFSGRQFSNSRSEMNVSTLELGDSALYLCASSSPSGTRMQYFGPGTRLTVL.

This chain uses TRBV6-2 or TRBV6-3 with TRBJ2-5; D perhaps matches TRBD2 (5 bases). Germline V gives CDR1 MNHEY, CDR2 SVGEGT. Trimming left V 2 bases short and J 2 bases short, with 18 bases between. CDR3 size: 17 residues. For the CDR3, the DNA is TGTGCCAGCAGTTACCTGGCAGGAGGAGTGTCACAAGAGACCCAGTACTTC. Translating gives CASSYLAGGVSQETQYF.

This clone was seen a handful of times. This sequence joins TRBV2 and TRBJ2-2; TRBD2 matches at 10 bases. Per the germline V gene, CDR1 is SNHLY and CDR2 is FYNNEI. CDR3 size: 14 residues. V lost 6 bases, J lost 10 bases, and 8 bases stayed unmatched. CDR3 DNA: TGTGCCAGCAGCAGCGGGGGGGGCCCATTGGAGCTGTTTTTT. The encoded protein is CASSSGGGPLELFF.

Of note for this clone: Other DNA sequences in the same sample also yield this CDR3. The V call is TRBV5-4, the J call TRBJ2-7; D call uncertain. CDR3 length: 12 amino acids. The germline gives CDR1 SGHNT, CDR2 YYREEE (reference sequence). V shed 2 bases and J shed 3 bases, with 6 bases lying between them. The CDR3 spells CASSLTGYEQYF. As DNA, the CDR3 is TGTGCCAGCAGCTTAACGGGCTACGAGCAGTACTTC. The full variable domain, with the rest looked up from reference TRBV5-4 and TRBJ2-7, is ETGVTQSPTHLIKTRGQQVTLRCSSQSGHNTVSWYQQALGQGPQFIFQYYREEENGRGNFPPRFSGLQFPNYSSELNVNALELDDSALYLCASSLTGYEQYFGPGTRLTVT.

The J gene is TRBJ1-1, the V gene TRBV19; D is unclear. The CDR3 extends over 14 amino acids. Deletions cut 9 bases from V and 1 base from J, with 15 bases between. The germline V gene encodes CDR1 LNHDA and CDR2 SQIVND (reference sequence). CDR3 in amino acids: CASLMGPGNTEAFF. The CDR3 nucleotides read TGTGCCAGCCTAATGGGCCCAGGGAACACTGAAGCTTTCTTT.

The CDR3 spells CATRVNPGQGFRAFF. The DNA of the CDR3 is TGTGCCACCAGAGTTAATCCGGGACAGGGGTTTCGGGCTTTCTTT. This chain connects TRBV27 to TRBJ1-1; TRBD1 matches at 10 bases. The V gene end was trimmed by 10 bases and the J gene end by 11 bases; junction bases not matched to a gene: 19. The germline CDR1 and CDR2 sequences are MNHEY and SMNVEV (reference sequence). The CDR3 covers 15 residues.

This clone was detected once. The chain is built from TRBV3-1 (or the pseudogene TRBV3-2) and TRBJ2-7, with D perhaps TRBD2 (6 bases). The CDR3 has 13 residues. The germline V gene has CDR1 LGHDT and CDR2 YNNKEL (reference sequence). V dropped 4 bases and J dropped 10 bases, with 17 bases sitting between them. CDR3 sequence reads: CASSLGPGGLQYF. In DNA form, the CDR3 reads TGTGCCAGCAGCCTGGGACCCGGGGGTTTACAGTACTTC.